This TCR beta chain was sequenced in a study of T cell responses to AZD1222 COVID-19 vaccine. This CDR3 has 13 amino acids. The V end was cut by 5 bases, the J end by 6 bases, with 14 bases between. Germline values: CDR1 MNHEY, CDR2 SVGAGI. The protocol was immunoSEQ multiplex PCR, while the TCRdb copy is restricted to in-frame clones and leaves out a portion. Of about 140,000 clones listed, over 90% are singletons. Study results and caveats: As reported, nearly half of all spike-specific TCRs target variant regions that are unmutated. Without day 14 samples, only post-peak T cell repertoires were studied.

Remarks on this clone: The antigen remains undetermined.

The specimen comprised peripheral blood, sampled 28 days after the second AZD1222 dose. The source is an adult who received the AZD1222 COVID-19 vaccine. The V and J genes are TRBV6-5 and TRBJ2-7, with D hard to call. In DNA form, the CDR3 reads TGTGCCAGCAGTCCTGAATTACGCTCCGAGCAGTACTTC. Translation gives CASSPELRSEQYF.